The T cell receptor (beta chain) described here comes from a study of T-cell memory formation after mild COVID-19 (dated by TCRdb to about 2021). A note on the overall study: Most TCR sequence clusters were specific to one of the two donors. In two donors, T-cell clones that expanded and contracted after mild COVID-19 were tracked by sequencing TCRalpha and TCRbeta repertoires over time. The cohort comprised two young, previously healthy adult volunteers, one female and one male. Overall study outcomes, separate from this receptor: Contracting CD4+ clones turned up mainly in the CM and EM memory subsets, whereas EMRA was where CD8+ clones were enriched. The detection of some responding clones in pre-infection memory suggests that pre-existing cross-reactive memory T cells joined the SARS-CoV-2 response. Only two mild cases were covered by the study, and larger cohorts that include severe cases with pre-infection samples were considered necessary. SARS-CoV-2 specificity of the second-wave clones peaking on day 37 was not confirmed. From day 15 to 85, contracting clones showed balanced CD4/CD8 phenotypes, whereas a second wave of clones that expanded from day 15 to 37 leaned towards CD4+.

Sequencing was performed on an Illumina NovaSeq 6000. TCRalpha and TCRbeta cDNA libraries were built by 5'RACE with constant-segment primers, adding sample barcodes and unique molecular identifiers. Trizol reagent was used to extract RNA from every sample. Libraries were amplified in two PCR steps, with a second sample barcode and Illumina TruSeq adapters added in the second step. Sequencing of libraries was performed on an Illumina NovaSeq with 2 x 150 bp paired-end reads. In the original analysis: With migec v1.2.7, reads were demultiplexed and then collapsed into UMI-guided consensus sequences. Using mixcr v2.1.11, UMI consensuses were aligned to TRA and TRB V and J templates and then assembled into clonotypes. A clonotype was counted as expanded or contracted only if both edgeR and NoisET called the change significant, with noise models trained on biological replicates. edgeR calls used a false discovery rate-adjusted p below 0.01 and a log2 fold-change threshold of 1. PCA with hierarchical clustering of max-normalized trajectories of the 1000 most abundant clonotypes was used as exploratory dynamics analysis. Separately sequenced CD4+ and CD8+ repertoires were used to assign the CD4 or CD8 phenotype of responding clones. The raw public reads went through TCRdb reprocessing: fastp at Q25, MiXCR clone calling, in-frame beta chains kept. All rows with the same CDR3 protein become a single entry with the most common DNA and genes. These V and J calls originate from TCRdb's pipeline instead of the authors' own analysis. The sample has 190,000 or so distinct CDR3 sequences on record, 20% to 25% of them singletons. Of the sample, under 30% is held by the ten largest clones.

The CDR3 measures 16 amino acids from cysteine to phenylalanine. The retained sequence is limited to the CDR3, 48 bases, with the frame set at the first base. CDR1 and CDR2, per the germline V gene, are MGHRA and YSYEKL. The germline V end is reduced by 4 bases and the J end by 2 bases; junction bases left unmatched: 9. This clonotype was seen at least ten times. The target of this receptor is not known. No per-base quality is available; no much larger clone lies one base away. PBMCs were isolated by Ficoll-Paque density gradient centrifugation. This clonotype originated in an adult woman who had mild COVID-19 (a few samples of this study predate the infection). The sample titles of this study are shuffled in the database, so cell type and time point are left out; the donor was told from shared clones. The chain employs TRBV4-1 and TRBJ2-5; TRBD2 lines up with 8 middle nucleotides. The sample was PBMCs or a T cell subset sorted from them (not recorded which). Here the CDR3 is given as CASSLQPSGRQETQYF. The DNA is TGCGCCAGCAGCCTCCAACCTAGCGGGCGACAAGAGACCCAGTACTTC.